This T cell receptor beta chain was obtained from a study of T cell changes during pregnancy in multiple sclerosis (dated by TCRdb to about 2019). Turning to the overall study: Changes in the T cell repertoire over the course of pregnancy were examined in this study in women with multiple sclerosis.

The library was prepared using the immunoSEQ multiplex PCR assay. Here the immuneACCESS table is served through TCRdb, limited to in-frame sequences with V and J called. Missing clones are a known gap in these copies; in checked studies unresolved V genes cover under half, and the rest lacks a known reason. The sample table contains about 53,000 clones; only one count was recorded for about 90% of them. Around 0.5% of the sample is in the top ten clones. As encoded in the germline V gene (reference sequence), CDR1 is LNHDA while CDR2 is SQIVND. Trimmed from V: 4 bases; trimmed from J: 2 bases; junction bases lacking a gene match: 0. Spanning cysteine to phenylalanine, the CDR3 consists of 15 amino acids. Left in the record is the CDR3 DNA by itself, 45 bases read in frame from the first base. With regard to this clone: The target of this receptor is not known. One base away there is no much larger clone; base qualities are not given.

The source of this sequence is a female donor with multiple sclerosis, enrolled in a pregnancy study. Sequencing used CD4+ T cells from peripheral blood mononuclear cells, obtained in the third trimester of pregnancy. The sequence joins TRBV19 to TRBJ2-5, with 14 central nucleotides matching TRBD2. For the CDR3, the sequence is CASSRTSGGQETQYF. At the DNA level, the sequence is TGTGCCAGTAGTAGGACTAGCGGGGGGCAAGAGACCCAGTACTTC.